Below, 15 T cell receptor beta chains from the same sample are listed, as sequenced in a study of cytomegalovirus exposure and HLA in healthy donors. Clones were read by immunoSEQ multiplex PCR, and TCRdb kept only the in-frame ones, dropping some. The sample has approximately 220,000 clones, 75% to 90% seen once. Material: PBMCs. The receptors shown here come from a woman in her twenties or thirties in good health and CMV-seropositive.

The chain recombines TRBV7-9 with TRBJ1-1; D might be TRBD1 (5 bases). The CDR3 loop spans 14 amino acids. Germline V lookup: CDR1 SEHNR, CDR2 FQNEAQ (reference sequence). Trimming took off 1 base at V and 2 bases at J, with 8 bases between the two ends. The CDR3 DNA follows: TGTGCCAGCAGCTTAGGACAGTTTAACACTGAAGCTTTCTTT. Protein sequence: CASSLGQFNTEAFF. The complete variable domain, with remaining parts taken from reference TRBV7-9 and TRBJ1-1, reads DTGVSQNPRHKITKRGQNVTFRCDPISEHNRLYWYRQTLGQGPEFLTYFQNEAQLEKSRLLSDRFSAERPKGSFSTLEIQRTEQGDSAMYLCASSLGQFNTEAFFGQGTRLTVV.

This clone has a single count. The chain carries TRBV5-6 and TRBJ2-7; 9 nucleotides line up with TRBD2. The J segment lost 7 bases and the V segment lost 1 base, leaving 3 bases of the junction unmatched. Germline values: CDR1 SGHDT, CDR2 YYEEEE. The CDR3 length is 13 residues. In nucleotides, the CDR3 is TGTGCCAGCAGCTTGACGCTAGCGGGAGAGCAGTACTTC. This encodes CASSLTLAGEQYF.

This chain connects TRBV9 to TRBJ1-1, with 11 bases matching TRBD1. The CDR3 totals 16 residues. Trimming at V came to 4 bases and at J to 7 bases, leaving 12 bases not matched to a gene. Germline lookup yields CDR1 SGDLS and CDR2 YYNGEE. The CDR3 coding sequence is TGTGCCAGCAGCCTCTGGACAGGGGGCGCGGGGAGTGAAGCTTTCTTT. It yields the protein CASSLWTGGAGSEAFF.

This clone occurred once. The CDR3 nucleotides are TGTGCCTGGAGTCCCTTCCTCGGACAGAATGAAAAACTGTTTTTT. Amino acid sequence: CAWSPFLGQNEKLFF. The genes are TRBV30 and TRBJ1-4, with a tentative D call TRBD1 (6 bases). The CDR3 contains 15 residues. CDR1 and CDR2 from the germline V gene are GTSNPN and SVGIG (reference sequence). With 2 bases removed from V and 5 bases from J, the gap between germline ends came to 15 bases. Filled out from reference TRBV30 and TRBJ1-4, the complete variable domain reads SQTIHQWPATLVQPVGSPLSLECTVEGTSNPNLYWYRQAAGRGLQLLFYSVGIGQISSEVPQNLSASRPQDRQFILSSKKLLLSDSGFYLCAWSPFLGQNEKLFFGSGTQLSVL.

The chain employs TRBV5-1 and TRBJ1-1, with D uncertain. The CDR3 is 13 residues long. V was shortened by 5 bases and J by 1 base, with 9 bases between the two germline ends. Germline assignment: CDR1 SGHRS and CDR2 YFSETQ. CDR3 sequence: CASRVEANTEAFF. In DNA, the CDR3 is TGCGCCAGCAGAGTTGAAGCGAACACTGAAGCTTTCTTT. Full variable domain (rest looked up from reference TRBV5-1 and TRBJ1-1): KAGVTQTPRYLIKTRGQQVTLSCSPISGHRSVSWYQQTPGQGLQFLFEYFSETQRNKGNFPGRFSGRQFSNSRSEMNVSTLELGDSALYLCASRVEANTEAFFGQGTRLTVV.

This chain connects TRBV27 to TRBJ2-1, with 7 positions matching TRBD2. The CDR3 spans 15 residues. V lost 6 bases, J lost 3 bases, and 8 bases stayed unmatched. Germline V gene sequence: CDR1 MNHEY, CDR2 SMNVEV (reference sequence). The CDR3, as DNA: TGTGCCAGCAGCACCCGGGACTACAACTACAATGAGCAGTTCTTC. Amino acid sequence: CASSTRDYNYNEQFF.

This clone was counted a single time. The rearrangement uses TRBV29-1 and TRBJ2-1; the D gene is possibly TRBD2 (5 bases). Per the germline V gene, CDR1 is SQVTM and CDR2 is ANQGSEA. CDR3 length: 13 amino acids. Between the trimmed V and J ends, which lost 1 base and 10 bases, there was a span of 14 bases. The CDR3 spells CSVEGQATGEQFF. The DNA for the CDR3 is TGCAGCGTTGAAGGGCAGGCAACGGGGGAGCAGTTCTTC.

This clone was detected many times. This chain uses TRBV5-1 with TRBJ2-3, with D perhaps matching TRBD1 (6 bases). The germline V and J ends were trimmed by 4 bases and 3 bases, with 12 bases remaining between them. CDR3 length: 14 residues. CDR1 and CDR2 (germline): SGHRS, YFSETQ. The DNA of the CDR3 is TGCGCCAGCAGCATAGGACAGTCGACAGATACGCAGTATTTT. This sequence encodes CASSIGQSTDTQYF.

The rearrangement uses TRBV29-1 and TRBJ2-1, with D hard to call. This CDR3 has 16 residues. From germline, CDR1 is SQVTM and CDR2 ANQGSEA. V lost 4 bases, J lost 7 bases, and 23 bases lay in between. CDR3 sequence: CSVAGVAEWVRNEQFF. The CDR3 region has the DNA TGCAGCGTTGCCGGTGTAGCCGAATGGGTAAGAAATGAGCAGTTCTTC.

This chain joins TRBV12-5 and TRBJ2-7, with D unresolved. CDR1 is LGHNT and CDR2 is FRNRAP in the germline V gene. V was cut by 6 bases and J by 4 bases, with 7 bases left in between. The CDR3 contains 11 residues. The DNA for the CDR3 is TGTGCTAGTGGACCCTTATACGAGCAGTACTTC. This encodes CASGPLYEQYF.

This clone was found once. V usage is TRBV7-9 and J usage is TRBJ2-7; weak D call: TRBD1 (6 bases). Germline assignment: CDR1 SEHNR and CDR2 FQNEAQ (reference sequence). The CDR3 is made up of 14 amino acids. V lost 7 bases, J lost 1 base, and 14 bases lay in between. This chain's CDR3 is CASTGTGSSYEQYF. The CDR3 nucleotides read TGTGCCAGCACGGGTACAGGGTCTTCCTACGAGCAGTACTTC.

The chain has TRBV18 and TRBJ1-1, with 7 bases aligning to TRBD1. In germline, CDR1 is KGHSH, CDR2 LQKENI. The CDR3 length is 16 residues. Germline trimming cut 1 base from V and 1 base from J; bases unmatched to any gene: 6. This chain's CDR3 is CASSPLTGWGNTEAFF. In nucleotides, the CDR3 is TGTGCCAGCTCACCACTGACAGGGTGGGGGAACACTGAAGCTTTCTTT.

The chain employs TRBV18 and TRBJ1-2; D ambiguous. The V gene lost 6 bases and the J gene lost 2 bases, with 4 bases spanning the gap. CDR1 KGHSH and CDR2 LQKENI come from the germline V gene. The CDR3 has 11 residues. The CDR3 DNA reads as TGTGCCAGCTCCTTGAACTATGGCTACACCTTC. As protein: CASSLNYGYTF. The full variable domain, completed using reference TRBV18 and TRBJ1-2, is NAGVMQNPRHLVRRRGQEARLRCSPMKGHSHVYWYRQLPEEGLKFMVYLQKENIIDESGMPKERFSAEFPKEGPSILRIQQVVRGDSAAYFCASSLNYGYTFGSGTRLTVV.

V is TRBV7-9 and J is TRBJ2-1, with TRBD2 matching 14 bases. Per the germline V gene, CDR1 is SEHNR and CDR2 is FQNEAQ (reference sequence). V was pared by 5 bases and J by 10 bases, with 10 bases of the junction left unmatched. The CDR3 sequence is 16 residues long. This chain's CDR3 is CASSQTGTSGREEQFF. DNA for the CDR3: TGTGCCAGCAGCCAAACCGGGACTAGCGGGAGAGAAGAGCAGTTCTTC.

The CDR3 coding sequence is TGCAGCGCCCTGCCCACAGATACGCAGTATTTT. Translating gives CSALPTDTQYF. This rearrangement joins TRBV29-1 to TRBJ2-3; D remains ambiguous. The germline gives CDR1 SQVTM, CDR2 ANQGSEA. Trimming stripped 7 bases from V and 2 bases from J, with 7 bases between. The CDR3 consists of 11 residues.